This passage covers 21 T cell receptor beta chains from one sample sequenced in a study of shared clonotypes between healthy human individuals. Assay: immunoSEQ multiplex PCR; the TCRdb copy retains only in-frame clones and omits some. The data show under 2.5 million clones, approximately 90% seen once. The specimen was naive CD4+ T cells from PBMCs. Subset defined: CD45RA+ positively selected. The receptors come from a man aged 18 to 29 in good health. Some clones in this sample may be carry-over from other donors' samples.

The chain carries TRBV19 and TRBJ1-5; D may be TRBD1 (5 bases). V lost 4 bases to trimming and J lost 2 bases, with 18 bases between them. The CDR3 consists of 17 residues. From germline, CDR1 is LNHDA and CDR2 SQIVND (reference sequence). The CDR3 nucleotides are TGTGCCAGTAGTACCCGGACAAGGGCTGGTGGCAATCAGCCCCAGCATTTT. This sequence encodes CASSTRTRAGGNQPQHF.

The chain couples TRBV27 to TRBJ2-7, with 7 bases aligning to TRBD2. The CDR3 sequence is 14 residues long. The germline CDR1 and CDR2 sequences are MNHEY and SMNVEV (reference sequence). The V and J ends lost 7 bases and 1 base, in that order; junction bases with no gene match: 7. In DNA, the CDR3 is TGTGCCAGCACCTCGCGGGGGAAGTCCTACGAGCAGTACTTC. Translation: CASTSRGKSYEQYF.

CDR3 coding DNA: TGTGCCAGCAGCCTCGGACAATATCAGGAGCAGTACTTC. This sequence encodes CASSLGQYQEQYF. This chain joins TRBV5-4 and TRBJ2-7; TRBD1 might be the D (5 bases). The CDR3 contains 13 residues. Germline V gives CDR1 SGHNT, CDR2 YYREEE (reference sequence). Between the trimmed V and J ends, which lost 4 bases and 7 bases, there was a span of 15 bases. The complete variable domain, with remaining parts taken from reference TRBV5-4 and TRBJ2-7, reads ETGVTQSPTHLIKTRGQQVTLRCSSQSGHNTVSWYQQALGQGPQFIFQYYREEENGRGNFPPRFSGLQFPNYSSELNVNALELDDSALYLCASSLGQYQEQYFGPGTRLTVT.

The chain has TRBV9 and TRBJ2-1, with TRBD2 matching 7 bases. Germline loops: CDR1 SGDLS, CDR2 YYNGEE. The V segment lost 3 bases and the J segment 1 base; nucleotides outside the gene matches: 10. This CDR3 region has 17 residues. This chain's CDR3 is CASSARGSERSYNEQFF. CDR3 nucleotides: TGTGCCAGCAGCGCCCGCGGGAGTGAGAGGTCCTACAATGAGCAGTTCTTC. The complete variable domain, with remaining parts taken from reference TRBV9 and TRBJ2-1, reads DSGVTQTPKHLITATGQRVTLRCSPRSGDLSVYWYQQSLDQGLQFLIQYYNGEERAKGNILERFSAQQFPDLHSELNLSSLELGDSALYFCASSARGSERSYNEQFFGPGTRLTVL.

The chain has TRBV28 and TRBJ1-4, with D maybe TRBD1 (6 bases). Trimming removed 6 bases from V and 10 bases from J, with 21 bases in between. The CDR3 spans 15 residues. Germline V CDR1 and CDR2: MDHEN, SYDVKM. CDR3 in DNA: TGTGCCAGCAGGCCCGAGGGGGGGGTGTGGGGAAAACTGTTTTTT. Encoded protein: CASRPEGGVWGKLFF.

This clone was detected once. The V and J genes are TRBV19 and TRBJ2-6; the match to TRBD1 covers 8 bases. CDR3 length equals 19 residues. Germline values: CDR1 LNHDA, CDR2 SQIVND (reference sequence). Losses at the gene ends were 8 bases for V and 0 bases for J; bases not matched to a gene: 15. The CDR3, as DNA: TGTGCCAGTCGAAATTCGGGGACAGGCTTATACTCTGGGGCCAACGTCCTGACTTTC. Residues: CASRNSGTGLYSGANVLTF.

The chain has TRBV7-2 and TRBJ2-3; unclear D gene. The CDR3 loop spans 14 amino acids. Germline V gene sequence: CDR1 SGHTA, CDR2 FQGNSA. V was shortened by 2 bases and J by 0 bases, with 6 bases between the two germline ends. CDR3 DNA: TGTGCCAGCAGCTTATGGTTGAGCACAGATACGCAGTATTTT. Translating it yields CASSLWLSTDTQYF.

The V call is TRBV7-9, the J call TRBJ2-1, with D perhaps TRBD1 (6 bases). CDR3 size: 13 residues. V was trimmed by 4 bases and J by 6 bases, leaving 10 bases between them. The germline CDR1 and CDR2 sequences are SEHNR and FQNEAQ (reference sequence). Here the CDR3 reads CASSYTGINEQFF. CDR3 nucleotides: TGTGCCAGCAGCTACACAGGGATCAATGAGCAGTTCTTC.

V usage is TRBV6-4 and J usage is TRBJ2-2; D is uncertain. V lost 10 bases, J lost 1 base, and 13 bases lay in between. This CDR3 contains 14 residues. Germline CDR1 is MRHNA and CDR2 is SNTAGT. The CDR3 DNA is TGTGCCACCAGAGGCAGAGTGAACACCGGGGAGCTGTTTTTT. Amino acids: CATRGRVNTGELFF.

CDR3 bases: TGTGCCAGCAGCCCCCAGGACAGGCTTGGGACCTACGAGCAGTACTTC. This codes for CASSPQDRLGTYEQYF. The genes are TRBV9 and TRBJ2-7; 7 bases agree with TRBD1. The germline CDR1 and CDR2 sequences are SGDLS and YYNGEE. V lost 4 bases, J lost 2 bases, and 12 bases stayed unmatched. The CDR3 is 16 amino acids.

This chain connects TRBV6-5 to TRBJ2-1; TRBD2 matches at 9 bases. Germline assignment: CDR1 MNHEY and CDR2 SVGAGI. CDR3 size: 12 residues. CDR3 protein: CASGSSYNEQFF. In DNA form, the CDR3 reads TGTGCTAGCGGGAGCTCCTACAATGAGCAGTTCTTC.

This chain uses TRBV5-4 with TRBJ2-2; no definite D call. Trimming removed 3 bases at V and 3 bases at J, with 3 bases between. CDR1 is SGHNT, CDR2 YYREEE, per germline (reference sequence). The CDR3 consists of 12 residues. The CDR3 is CASSYDTGELFF. The CDR3 region has the DNA TGTGCCAGCAGCTACGACACCGGGGAGCTGTTTTTT.

This sequence joins TRBV29-1 and TRBJ2-7; TRBD1 matches 7 bases. Germline V gene lookup returns CDR1 SQVTM and CDR2 ANQGSEA. This CDR3 is built from 12 residues. Losses at the gene ends were 4 bases for V and 7 bases for J; bases not matched to a gene: 7. CDR3 nucleotides: TGCAGCGTTGCCACGACAGGGCGAGAGCAGTACTTC. It yields the protein CSVATTGREQYF.

This chain links TRBV7-3 with TRBJ1-3; perhaps TRBD1 as D (5 bases). The germline V gene encodes CDR1 SGHTA and CDR2 FQGTGA. V lost 4 bases to trimming and J lost 4 bases, with 17 bases between them. The length of the CDR3 is 16 residues. CDR3 bases: TGTGCCAGCAGCTCCCAGGGCCCAGGGTCGGGAAACACCATATATTTT. Amino acids: CASSSQGPGSGNTIYF.

The chain employs TRBV28 and TRBJ1-5, with D hard to call. V lost 3 bases and J 3 bases, leaving 18 bases between the germline ends. The CDR3 consists of 17 residues. CDR1 is MDHEN, CDR2 SYDVKM, per germline. CDR3 sequence: CASSFIRARNPNQPQHF. The DNA for the CDR3 is TGTGCCAGCAGTTTCATTCGGGCCAGAAACCCCAATCAGCCCCAGCATTTT.

The genes are TRBV28 and TRBJ2-1; D is undetermined. The ends were cut back, 6 bases at V and 10 bases at J, with 10 bases in the middle. This CDR3 contains 11 residues. Germline V CDR1 and CDR2: MDHEN, SYDVKM. The CDR3 DNA is TGTGCCAGCAGGTCGCTAGGGGAGCAGTTCTTC. It translates to CASRSLGEQFF.

The genes are TRBV10-3 and TRBJ1-2; 7 bases map to TRBD1. Germline assignment: CDR1 ENHRY and CDR2 SYGVKD. Trimming at V came to 4 bases and at J to 1 base, leaving 6 bases not matched to a gene. This CDR3 contains 15 residues. The CDR3 protein is CAISGGDRHNYGYTF. CDR3 DNA: TGTGCCATCAGTGGGGGGGACAGACATAACTATGGCTACACCTTC.

J is TRBJ2-5 and V is TRBV18; a weak D match, TRBD2 (7 bases). V lost 2 bases, J lost 4 bases, and 20 bases lay in between. The CDR3 is made up of 17 amino acids. Germline CDR1 KGHSH, CDR2 LQKENI. The CDR3 nucleotides read TGTGCCAGCTCACCAACACCCTCAACAGGGAGGGGAGAGACCCAGTACTTC. Translated, it gives CASSPTPSTGRGETQYF. Full variable domain (remainder filled in from reference TRBV18 and TRBJ2-5): NAGVMQNPRHLVRRRGQEARLRCSPMKGHSHVYWYRQLPEEGLKFMVYLQKENIIDESGMPKERFSAEFPKEGPSILRIQQVVRGDSAAYFCASSPTPSTGRGETQYFGPGTRLLVL.

The V and J genes are TRBV6-5 and TRBJ2-1; 7 nucleotides agree with TRBD1. The CDR3 spans 15 residues. The germline CDR1 and CDR2 sequences are MNHEY and SVGAGI. V was clipped by 4 bases and J by 5 bases; unmatched bases: 8. CDR3 region: CASSSRGTANNEQFF. Written as DNA, the CDR3 is TGTGCCAGCAGTTCGAGGGGGACAGCCAACAATGAGCAGTTCTTC.

J is TRBJ2-4 and V is TRBV18, with D perhaps TRBD1 (5 bases). CDR1 is KGHSH and CDR2 is LQKENI in the germline V gene. This CDR3 has 15 residues. With 2 bases removed from V and 7 bases from J, the gap between germline ends came to 15 bases. CDR3: CASSPVGAAGNIQYF. The DNA of the CDR3 is TGTGCCAGCTCACCAGTTGGGGCGGCAGGTAACATTCAGTACTTC.

This chain joins TRBV6-6 and TRBJ2-7; 7 nucleotides line up with TRBD2. The junction had 4 bases not matched to a gene; V was cut back by 2 bases and J by 0 bases. The CDR3 loop spans 15 amino acids. Per the germline V gene, CDR1 is MNHNY and CDR2 is SVGAGI (reference sequence). CDR3 nucleotide sequence: TGTGCCAGCAGTTACGTGGGCGGGAGCTCCTACGAGCAGTACTTC. Protein: CASSYVGGSSYEQYF.